The 20 T cell receptor beta chains presented below share a single source sample, sequenced in a study of cytomegalovirus exposure and HLA in healthy donors. The assay was immunoSEQ multiplex PCR, and TCRdb's table has in-frame clones only and misses some. The sample carries roughly 170,000 clones, more than 65% recorded once. Sequencing was performed on PBMCs. These receptors were taken from a woman under 30 in good health and CMV-seropositive.

The chain recombines TRBV14 with TRBJ2-5; D possibly corresponds to TRBD1 (6 bases). The CDR3 contains 12 residues. The V end lost 2 bases, the J end lost 11 bases, and 12 bases lay between the germline ends. Germline CDR1 reads SGHDN; CDR2 reads FVKESK. In DNA form, the CDR3 reads TGTGCCAGCAGCCAACATTGGACAGTTCAGTACTTC. Its translation is CASSQHWTVQYF.

The genes are TRBV10-3 and TRBJ2-3; D gene ambiguous. Trimming cost V 6 bases and J 1 base, with 11 bases left between them. Germline CDR1 reads ENHRY; CDR2 reads SYGVKD. This CDR3 is 14 amino acids long. The CDR3 loop is CAIRSTVRTDTQYF. CDR3 coding DNA: TGTGCCATCAGATCAACAGTACGCACAGATACGCAGTATTTT.

V usage is TRBV9 and J usage is TRBJ1-4; D is uncertain. CDR3 size: 15 residues. With 2 bases removed from V and 0 bases from J, the gap between germline ends came to 8 bases. Germline V gene sequence: CDR1 SGDLS, CDR2 YYNGEE. The DNA of the CDR3 is TGTGCCAGCAGCGTCGGAGAAGCAACTAATGAAAAACTGTTTTTT. It codes for CASSVGEATNEKLFF.

The chain couples TRBV5-4 to TRBJ2-7, with D unclear. This CDR3 comprises 13 residues. CDR1 is SGHNT, CDR2 YYREEE, per germline (reference sequence). V dropped 1 base and J dropped 4 bases, with 9 bases sitting between them. The CDR3 region is CASSLPPSYEQYF. The CDR3 region has the DNA TGTGCCAGCAGCTTGCCCCCTTCTTACGAGCAGTACTTC.

The rearrangement joins TRBV7-9 to TRBJ1-1; TRBD1 is a possible D gene (6 bases). CDR1 is SEHNR, CDR2 FQNEAQ, per germline (reference sequence). Trimming removed 5 bases from V and 9 bases from J, with 13 bases in between. This CDR3 has 12 residues. This chain's CDR3 is CASSKGGLKAFF. In DNA form, the CDR3 reads TGTGCCAGCAGCAAAGGGGGATTAAAAGCTTTCTTT. Combining the CDR3 with reference TRBV7-9 and TRBJ1-1 gives the whole variable domain DTGVSQNPRHKITKRGQNVTFRCDPISEHNRLYWYRQTLGQGPEFLTYFQNEAQLEKSRLLSDRFSAERPKGSFSTLEIQRTEQGDSAMYLCASSKGGLKAFFGQGTRLTVV.

The rearrangement links TRBV10-3 to TRBJ2-1, with 7 positions matching TRBD1. V lost 2 bases and J lost 10; bases outside the gene matches: 8. The CDR3 totals 14 residues. The germline CDR1 and CDR2 sequences are ENHRY and SYGVKD. The CDR3 nucleotides read TGTGCCATCAGTGAGCCAAGCCTGACAGGGGAGCAGTTCTTC. Its protein product is CAISEPSLTGEQFF.

This chain joins TRBV5-6 and TRBJ2-7, with D hard to call. There are 14 residues in the CDR3. Germline-derived CDR1 and CDR2 are SGHDT and YYEEEE. Trimming took 7 bases from V and 2 from J, leaving 16 bases between them. This chain's CDR3 is CASAIFQAPYEQYF. DNA of the CDR3: TGTGCCAGCGCCATTTTCCAGGCCCCCTACGAGCAGTACTTC.

This rearrangement joins TRBV5-1 to TRBJ2-3; 10 bases align to TRBD1. This CDR3 comprises 15 residues. Germline V gene data show CDR1 as SGHRS and CDR2 as YFSETQ. Unmatched junction bases numbered 6, after V lost 4 bases and J lost 4 bases. The CDR3, as DNA: TGCGCCAGCAGCCCCCGGACAGGGGGGTCAGATACGCAGTATTTT. The encoded protein is CASSPRTGGSDTQYF.

The CDR3 loop reads CASSHGQGAYEQYF. Here the CDR3 DNA reads TGTGCCAGCAGCCACGGGCAGGGGGCCTACGAGCAGTACTTC. The chain carries TRBV2 and TRBJ2-7; 7 bases align to TRBD1. The CDR3 extends over 14 amino acids. The germline gives CDR1 SNHLY, CDR2 FYNNEI. Unmatched junction bases numbered 7, after V lost 6 bases and J lost 2 bases.

This sequence joins TRBV28 and TRBJ1-6; D is ambiguous. V was pared by 2 bases and J by 11 bases, with 13 bases between. The CDR3 has 14 amino acids. Germline-derived CDR1 and CDR2 are MDHEN and SYDVKM. DNA of the CDR3: TGTGCCAGCAGTTTACAGGTGCTTGTGCCACCCCTCCACTTT. It encodes CASSLQVLVPPLHF.

The chain carries TRBV4-2 and TRBJ1-3, with 7 positions matching TRBD1. This CDR3 has 17 residues. The V gene end was trimmed by 1 base and the J gene end by 3 bases; junction bases not matched to a gene: 9. Germline V gives CDR1 LGHNA, CDR2 YNFKEQ. In DNA form, the CDR3 reads TGTGCCAGCAGCCAAGTCGACAGGGCCCCTTATGGAAACACCATATATTTT. The encoded protein is CASSQVDRAPYGNTIYF.

The chain carries TRBV5-4 and TRBJ2-1, with TRBD1 matching over 8 bases. With V trimmed by 5 bases and J by 9 bases, 16 bases remained unmatched. The CDR3 loop spans 16 amino acids. From germline, CDR1 is SGHNT and CDR2 YYREEE (reference sequence). The CDR3 reads CASRHHTTTGGGEQFF. The CDR3 DNA is TGTGCCAGCAGGCACCACACAACCACAGGGGGAGGTGAGCAGTTCTTC. Full variable domain (remainder filled in from reference TRBV5-4 and TRBJ2-1): ETGVTQSPTHLIKTRGQQVTLRCSSQSGHNTVSWYQQALGQGPQFIFQYYREEENGRGNFPPRFSGLQFPNYSSELNVNALELDDSALYLCASRHHTTTGGGEQFFGPGTRLTVL.

The genes are TRBV10-3 and TRBJ1-1, with D possibly TRBD1 on 6 matching bases. The V end lost 3 bases, the J end lost 2 bases, and 16 bases lay between the germline ends. This CDR3 region has 16 residues. The germline CDR1 and CDR2 sequences are ENHRY and SYGVKD. CDR3 DNA sequence: TGTGCCATCAGTGATTCTAAGACAGGACGTAACACTGAAGCTTTCTTT. Encoded protein: CAISDSKTGRNTEAFF.

This clone was counted a few times. This chain links TRBV5-1 with TRBJ2-1; 7 bases agree with TRBD1. V was clipped by 3 bases and J by 9 bases; unmatched bases: 3. The CDR3 extends over 12 amino acids. The germline V gene has CDR1 SGHRS and CDR2 YFSETQ. The CDR3 protein is CASSYRGLEQFF. The CDR3 coding sequence is TGCGCCAGCAGCTACAGGGGTCTTGAGCAGTTCTTC.

The rearrangement uses TRBV11-2 and TRBJ2-1, with 10 bases lining up with TRBD2. Germline lookup yields CDR1 SGHAT and CDR2 FQNNGV. The CDR3 has 16 amino acids. Trimming removed 1 base from V and 7 bases from J; junction bases left unmatched: 7. The CDR3 bases are TGTGCCAGCAGCTTAGGGCCAGCGGGGGGGCAAAATGAGCAGTTCTTC. Translating it yields CASSLGPAGGQNEQFF.

The chain joins TRBV5-4 to TRBJ1-2; D might be TRBD1 (6 bases). Germline V CDR1 and CDR2: SGHNT, YYREEE (reference sequence). The V gene lost 7 bases and the J gene lost 4 bases, with 14 bases spanning the gap. The CDR3 covers 13 residues. Here the CDR3 reads CASVTQGRYGYTF. CDR3 DNA sequence: TGTGCCAGCGTTACCCAGGGGCGCTATGGCTACACCTTC.

V gene TRBV19 combines with J gene TRBJ1-2, with D unresolved. Germline V gene lookup returns CDR1 LNHDA and CDR2 SQIVND (reference sequence). The CDR3 runs 13 residues. V lost 5 bases, J lost 3 bases, and 10 bases lay in between. CDR3 coding DNA: TGTGCCAGTAGTTCGGGTTCGGACTATGGCTACACCTTC. Translating gives CASSSGSDYGYTF. Based on the CDR3 plus reference TRBV19 and TRBJ1-2, the full variable domain is DGGITQSPKYLFRKEGQNVTLSCEQNLNHDAMYWYRQDPGQGLRLIYYSQIVNDFQKGDIAEGYSVSREKKESFPLTVTSAQKNPTAFYLCASSSGSDYGYTFGSGTRLTVV.

The J gene is TRBJ1-2, the V gene TRBV10-3; the match to TRBD1 covers 7 bases. The CDR3 is made up of 14 amino acids. Trimming cost V 2 bases and J 4 bases; bases outside gene matches: 4. Germline V gene lookup returns CDR1 ENHRY and CDR2 SYGVKD. The CDR3 sequence is CAISEPRDSYGYTF. For the CDR3, the DNA is TGTGCCATCAGTGAGCCCCGGGACAGCTATGGCTACACCTTC.

This clone was observed once. Here the CDR3 reads CASSTISGRSGYTF. CDR3 sequence (DNA): TGTGCCAGTAGTACCATCTCAGGGAGGAGTGGCTACACCTTC. The genes are TRBV19 and TRBJ1-2, with D possibly being TRBD1 (5 bases). In germline, CDR1 is LNHDA, CDR2 SQIVND (reference sequence). The CDR3 covers 14 residues. V lost 4 bases to trimming and J lost 7 bases, with 16 bases between them.

This chain uses TRBV9 with TRBJ2-3; TRBD1 is a possible D gene (5 bases). With 3 bases removed from V and 5 bases from J, the gap between germline ends came to 16 bases. CDR1 is SGDLS and CDR2 is YYNGEE in the germline V gene. This CDR3 is built from 15 residues. The CDR3 region has the DNA TGTGCCAGCAGCGCCACCTCGCTAAGGGGAGATACGCAGTATTTT. Its translation: CASSATSLRGDTQYF.